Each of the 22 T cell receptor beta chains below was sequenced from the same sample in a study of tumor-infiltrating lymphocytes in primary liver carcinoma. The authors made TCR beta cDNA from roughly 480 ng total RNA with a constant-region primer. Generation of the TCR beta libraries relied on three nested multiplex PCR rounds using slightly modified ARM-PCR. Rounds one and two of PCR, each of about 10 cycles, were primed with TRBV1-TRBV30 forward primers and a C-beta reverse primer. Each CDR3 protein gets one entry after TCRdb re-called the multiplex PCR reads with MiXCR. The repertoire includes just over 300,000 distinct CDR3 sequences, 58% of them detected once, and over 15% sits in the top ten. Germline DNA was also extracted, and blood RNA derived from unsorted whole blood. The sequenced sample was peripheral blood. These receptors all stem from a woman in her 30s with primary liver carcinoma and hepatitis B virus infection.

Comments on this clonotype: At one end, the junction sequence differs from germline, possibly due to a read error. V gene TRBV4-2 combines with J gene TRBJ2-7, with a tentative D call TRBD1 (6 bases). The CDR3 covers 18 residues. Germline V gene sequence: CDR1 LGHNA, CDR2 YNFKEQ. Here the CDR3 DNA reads TGTGCCGGCAGCCAAGATGGGGGCCGGCAGCGAGAAGCCTACGAGCAGTACTTC. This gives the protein CAGSQDGGRQREAYEQYF.

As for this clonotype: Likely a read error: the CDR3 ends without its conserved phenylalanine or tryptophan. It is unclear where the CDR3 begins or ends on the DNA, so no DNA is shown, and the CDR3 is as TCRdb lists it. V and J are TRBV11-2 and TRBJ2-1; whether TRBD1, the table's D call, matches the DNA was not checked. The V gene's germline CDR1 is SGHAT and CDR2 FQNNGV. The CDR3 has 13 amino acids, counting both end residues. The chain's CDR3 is CASRSPGEDEHFL.

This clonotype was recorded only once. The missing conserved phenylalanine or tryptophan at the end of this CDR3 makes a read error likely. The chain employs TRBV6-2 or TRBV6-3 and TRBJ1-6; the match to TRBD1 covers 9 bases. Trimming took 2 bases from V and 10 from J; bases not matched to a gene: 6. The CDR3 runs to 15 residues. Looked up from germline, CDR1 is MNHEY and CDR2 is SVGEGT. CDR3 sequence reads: CASSYPQGARSPLHI. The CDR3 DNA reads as TGTGCCAGCAGTTACCCACAGGGGGCTCGGTCACCCCTCCACATT.

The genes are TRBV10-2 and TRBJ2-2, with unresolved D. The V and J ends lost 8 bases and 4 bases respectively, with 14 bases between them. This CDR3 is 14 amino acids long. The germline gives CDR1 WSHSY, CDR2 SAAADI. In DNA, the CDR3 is TGCGCCAGCCGGAAGGAAATGGGCACCGGGGAGCTGTTTTTT. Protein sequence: CASRKEMGTGELFF.

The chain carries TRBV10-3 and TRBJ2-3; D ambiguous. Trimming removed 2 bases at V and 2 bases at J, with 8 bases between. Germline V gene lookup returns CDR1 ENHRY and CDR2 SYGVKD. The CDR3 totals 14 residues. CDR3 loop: CAISERSNTDTQYF. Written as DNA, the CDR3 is TGTGCCATCAGTGAGCGGTCAAACACAGATACGCAGTATTTT.

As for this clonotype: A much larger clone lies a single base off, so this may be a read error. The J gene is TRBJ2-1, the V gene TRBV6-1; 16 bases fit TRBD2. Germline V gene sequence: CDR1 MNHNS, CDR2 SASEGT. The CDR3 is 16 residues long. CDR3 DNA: TGTGCCAGCAGTTCCGGGACTAGCGGGAGGGCCGCTGAGCACTTCTTC. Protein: CASSSGTSGRAAEHFF.

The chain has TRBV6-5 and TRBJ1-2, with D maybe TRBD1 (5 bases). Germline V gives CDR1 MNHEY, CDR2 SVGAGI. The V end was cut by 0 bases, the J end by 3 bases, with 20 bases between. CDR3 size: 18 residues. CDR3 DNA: TGTGCCAGCAGTTACTCGAGGCCAGGGCGGTCGCTTTACTATGGCTACACCTTC. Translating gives CASSYSRPGRSLYYGYTF.

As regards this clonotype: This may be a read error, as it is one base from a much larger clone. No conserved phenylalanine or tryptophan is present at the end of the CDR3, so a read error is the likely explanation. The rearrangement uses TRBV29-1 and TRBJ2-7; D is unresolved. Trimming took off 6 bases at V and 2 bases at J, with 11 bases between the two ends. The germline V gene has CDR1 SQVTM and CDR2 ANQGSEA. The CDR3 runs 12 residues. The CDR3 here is CSVRLGAYEQYY. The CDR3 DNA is TGCAGCGTCCGGCTGGGTGCCTACGAGCAGTACTAC.

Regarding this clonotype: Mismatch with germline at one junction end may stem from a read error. The CDR3 coding sequence is TGTGCCAGCGGCTTAGTGGCGCAAAGCTCCTACAATAAGCAGTTCTTC. Translating it yields CASGLVAQSSYNKQFF. The chain has TRBV11-2 and TRBJ2-1, with D hard to call. Looked up from germline, CDR1 is SGHAT and CDR2 is FQNNGV. This CDR3 spans 16 amino acids.

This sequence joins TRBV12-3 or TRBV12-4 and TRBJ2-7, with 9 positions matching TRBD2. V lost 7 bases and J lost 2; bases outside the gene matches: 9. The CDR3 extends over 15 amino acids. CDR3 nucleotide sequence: TGTGCCAGCAATGAGGGGGCGGGAGGGACCTACGAGCAGTACTTC. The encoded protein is CASNEGAGGTYEQYF.

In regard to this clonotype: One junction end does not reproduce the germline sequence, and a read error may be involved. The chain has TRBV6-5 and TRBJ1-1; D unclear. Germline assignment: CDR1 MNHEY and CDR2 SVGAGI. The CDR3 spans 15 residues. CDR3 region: CSSSKRAGINTEAFF. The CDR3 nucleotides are TGTTCCAGCAGTAAGAGGGCGGGTATCAACACTGAAGCTTTCTTT.

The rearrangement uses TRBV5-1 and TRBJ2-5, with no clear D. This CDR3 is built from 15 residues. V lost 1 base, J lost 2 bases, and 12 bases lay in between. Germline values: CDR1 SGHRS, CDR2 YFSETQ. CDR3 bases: TGCGCCAGCAGCTTGCTGCCAGCTGATCAAGAGACCCAGTACTTC. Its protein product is CASSLLPADQETQYF.

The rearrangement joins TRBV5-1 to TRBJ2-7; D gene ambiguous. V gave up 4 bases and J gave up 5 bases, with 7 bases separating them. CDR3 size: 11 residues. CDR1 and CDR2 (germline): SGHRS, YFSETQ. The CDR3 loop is CASSEHDEQYF. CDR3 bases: TGCGCCAGCAGCGAGCACGACGAGCAGTACTTC.

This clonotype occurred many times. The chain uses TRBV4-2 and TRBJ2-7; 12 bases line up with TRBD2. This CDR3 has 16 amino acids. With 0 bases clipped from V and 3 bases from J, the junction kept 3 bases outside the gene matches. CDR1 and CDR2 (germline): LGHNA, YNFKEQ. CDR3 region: CASSQEGLAGYYEQYF. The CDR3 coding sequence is TGTGCCAGCAGCCAAGAGGGACTAGCGGGCTACTACGAGCAGTACTTC.

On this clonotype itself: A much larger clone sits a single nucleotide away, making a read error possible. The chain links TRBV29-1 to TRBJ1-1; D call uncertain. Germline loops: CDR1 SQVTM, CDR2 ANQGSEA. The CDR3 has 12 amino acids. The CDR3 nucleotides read TGCGGCGTTGGGGAATCGGGCCCTGAAGCTTTCTTT. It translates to CGVGESGPEAFF.

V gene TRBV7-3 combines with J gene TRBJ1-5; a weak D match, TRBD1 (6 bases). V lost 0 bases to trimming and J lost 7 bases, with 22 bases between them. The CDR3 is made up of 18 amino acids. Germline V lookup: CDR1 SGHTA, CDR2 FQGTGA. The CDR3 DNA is TGTGCCAGCAGCTTAACTTGGGGAACCGGGGGGCGAAGGCAGCCCCAGCATTTT. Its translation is CASSLTWGTGGRRQPQHF.

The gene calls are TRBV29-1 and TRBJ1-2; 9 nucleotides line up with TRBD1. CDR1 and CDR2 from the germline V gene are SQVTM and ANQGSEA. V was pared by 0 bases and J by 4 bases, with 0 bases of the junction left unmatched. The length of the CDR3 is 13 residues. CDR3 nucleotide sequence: TGCAGCGTTGAAGAACAGGGGGCCTATGGCTACACCTTC. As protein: CSVEEQGAYGYTF.

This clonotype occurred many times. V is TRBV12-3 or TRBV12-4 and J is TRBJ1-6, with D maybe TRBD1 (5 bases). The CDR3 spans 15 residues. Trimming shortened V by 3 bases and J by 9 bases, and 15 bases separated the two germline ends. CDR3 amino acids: CASSLKGQGISPLHF. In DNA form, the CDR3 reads TGTGCCAGCAGTTTGAAGGGGCAAGGGATTTCACCCCTCCACTTT.

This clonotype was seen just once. The CDR3 region has the DNA TGTGCCAGTCGACCGACAGGGTCGGGCGGGGAGCTGTTTTTT. This encodes CASRPTGSGGELFF. V gene TRBV19 combines with J gene TRBJ2-2, with TRBD1 matching over 7 bases. V lost 8 bases, J lost 7 bases, and 10 bases stayed unmatched. Germline assignment: CDR1 LNHDA and CDR2 SQIVND (reference sequence). This CDR3 has 14 amino acids.

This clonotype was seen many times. CDR3 in DNA: TGTGCCAGCAGCTTTAACAGGGACTATGGCTACACCTTC. The encoded protein is CASSFNRDYGYTF. The chain links TRBV11-2 to TRBJ1-2; D is perhaps TRBD1 (6 bases). In germline, CDR1 is SGHAT, CDR2 FQNNGV. V was clipped by 3 bases and J by 3 bases, with 8 bases between them. The CDR3 is 13 amino acids.

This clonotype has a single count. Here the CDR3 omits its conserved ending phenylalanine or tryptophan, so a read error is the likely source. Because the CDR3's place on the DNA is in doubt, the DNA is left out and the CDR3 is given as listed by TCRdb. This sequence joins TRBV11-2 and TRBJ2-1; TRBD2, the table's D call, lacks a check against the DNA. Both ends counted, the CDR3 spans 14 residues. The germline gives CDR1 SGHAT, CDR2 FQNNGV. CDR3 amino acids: CASSLSASGRARFI.

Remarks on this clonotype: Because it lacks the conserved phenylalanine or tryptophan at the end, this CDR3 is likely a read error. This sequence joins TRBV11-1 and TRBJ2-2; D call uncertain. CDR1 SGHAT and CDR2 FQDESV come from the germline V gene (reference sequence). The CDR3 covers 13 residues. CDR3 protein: CASSPRHTRELFS. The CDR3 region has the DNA TGTGCCAGCAGCCCACGCCACACCAGGGAGCTGTTTTCT.